This T cell receptor (beta chain) was profiled in a study of blood T cell repertoires in COVID-19. Trimming removed 1 base from V and 4 bases from J; junction bases left unmatched: 8. There are 16 residues in the CDR3. Looked up from germline, CDR1 is SEHNR and CDR2 is FQNEAQ (reference sequence). Data came from immunoSEQ multiplex PCR; TCRdb stores just in-frame clones and leaves some out. The table has roughly 180,000 clones, approximately 80% seen once. J is TRBJ1-1 and V is TRBV7-9; TRBD1 matches 8 bases. The clonotype was recovered from a middle-aged man who had recovered from COVID-19. Source material: PBMCs or T cells enriched from blood (not recorded which). The chain's CDR3 is CASSLDQGQGGTEAFF. DNA for the CDR3: TGTGCCAGCAGCTTAGACCAAGGACAGGGAGGCACTGAAGCTTTCTTT.